The rows below give T cell receptor beta chains drawn from one sample of a study of PD-1 blockade in classical Hodgkin lymphoma. Measured with immunoSEQ multiplex PCR; TCRdb has only the in-frame clones, and not every one. In the table there are tens of thousands of clones, more than 85% of which are singletons. The sample was peripheral blood mononuclear cells (PBMCs), taken at baseline. Every receptor here comes from a human donor with classical Hodgkin lymphoma. Each CDR3 is given with its conserved first and last residue. Fields, in order: D gene, CDR3 length, V gene, J gene, clone size, CDR3 protein, CDR3 DNA. D genes are given only for firm matches. Size values are once, few and many counts, or a class for expanded clones, and some rows have none.

>NA|15|TRBV5-4|TRBJ2-3|NA
CASSLRDSRTDTQYF
TGTGCCAGCAGCTTACGGGACTCGAGGACAGATACGCAGTATTTT
>TRBD2|17|TRBV11-3|TRBJ2-2|NA
CASSFSTSGTDTGELFF
TGTGCCAGCAGCTTTTCAACTAGCGGGACGGACACCGGGGAGCTGTTTTTT
>NA|13|TRBV27|TRBJ2-1|NA
CASSFGSYNEQFF
TGTGCCAGCTCGTTTGGATCCTACAATGAGCAGTTCTTC
>TRBD2|17|TRBV27|TRBJ2-5|NA
CASSLRGRRTSDETQYF
TGTGCCAGCAGTTTAAGGGGACGACGGACTAGCGACGAGACCCAGTACTTC
>TRBD1|13|TRBV27|TRBJ2-3|NA
CATRTGAIDTQYF
TGTGCCACCAGGACAGGGGCGATAGATACGCAGTATTTT
>NA|12|TRBV5-1|TRBJ2-5|once
CASSSGQETQYF
TGCGCCAGCAGCTCGGGGCAAGAGACCCAGTACTTC
>NA|15|TRBV15|TRBJ1-2|NA
CATSRDIGQLRGYTF
TGTGCCACCAGCAGAGATATAGGGCAGTTGCGAGGCTACACCTTC
>TRBD1|15|TRBV7-2|TRBJ1-3|NA
CASSLTGQFGNTIYF
TGTGCCAGCAGCTTAACGGGACAGTTTGGAAACACCATATATTTT
>TRBD1|14|TRBV28|TRBJ1-6|NA
CASRSDRGHSPLHF
TGTGCCAGCAGAAGCGACAGGGGGCATTCGCCCCTCCACTTT
>TRBD1|15|TRBV7-9|TRBJ2-3|NA
CASTKGTASTDTQYF
TGTGCCAGCACGAAGGGGACAGCTAGCACAGATACGCAGTATTTT
>TRBD1|15|TRBV9|TRBJ1-6|few
CASSGTGQYNSPLHF
TGTGCCAGCAGCGGTACGGGACAGTATAATTCACCCCTCCACTTT
>NA|14|TRBV5-1|TRBJ1-1|NA
CASSGSYSDTEAFF
TGCGCCAGCAGCGGATCCTACAGTGACACTGAAGCTTTCTTT
>NA|13|TRBV28|TRBJ2-7|NA
CASRVPGPYEQYF
TGTGCCAGCAGGGTTCCGGGGCCCTACGAGCAGTACTTC
>TRBD2|16|TRBV11-2|TRBJ2-7|NA
CASSLDSGLAIYEQYF
TGTGCCAGCAGCTTAGATTCAGGACTAGCGATCTACGAGCAGTACTTC
>TRBD2|16|TRBV2|TRBJ2-1|NA
CASSEGLAGVQNEQFF
TGTGCCAGCAGTGAGGGACTAGCGGGAGTGCAGAATGAGCAGTTCTTC
>NA|14|TRBV27|TRBJ1-2|NA
CASSPSGHFYGYTF
TGTGCCAGCAGTCCCTCGGGACACTTCTATGGCTACACCTTC
>NA|15|TRBV27|TRBJ2-2|NA
CASSVGTPYTGELFF
TGTGCCAGCAGTGTCGGGACTCCATACACCGGGGAGCTGTTTTTT
>TRBD2|16|TRBV30|TRBJ2-1|NA
CAWSVVVSGGVNEQFF
TGTGCCTGGAGTGTAGTCGTTAGCGGGGGAGTCAATGAGCAGTTCTTC
>NA|15|TRBV9|TRBJ2-1|NA
CASSVMGRDDNEQFF
TGTGCCAGCAGCGTAATGGGACGGGATGACAATGAGCAGTTCTTC
>TRBD1|12|TRBV30|TRBJ2-7|NA
CAGDRGPGEQYF
TGTGCCGGGGACAGGGGGCCGGGCGAGCAGTACTTC
>NA|13|TRBV18|TRBJ2-1|NA
CASSPSGVDEQFF
TGTGCCAGCTCACCGTCGGGGGTGGATGAGCAGTTCTTC
>NA|16|TRBV15|TRBJ1-1|NA
CATSRDLVGGSNEAFF
TGTGCCACCAGCAGAGATCTAGTCGGGGGATCTAATGAAGCTTTCTTT
>NA|15|TRBV29-1|TRBJ2-7|NA
CSVASGRAFSYEQYF
TGCAGCGTTGCTTCCGGACGGGCGTTCTCCTACGAGCAGTACTTC
>NA|13|TRBV7-8|TRBJ1-1|NA
CASSPDGNTEAFF
TGTGCCAGCAGCCCGGACGGGAACACTGAAGCTTTCTTT
>NA|16|TRBV6-1|TRBJ2-1|once
CASSEARGFSYNEQFF
TGTGCCAGCAGTGAAGCAAGGGGTTTTTCCTACAATGAGCAGTTCTTC
>TRBD1|15|TRBV19|TRBJ2-5|NA
CASSSGTGAQETQYF
TGTGCCAGTAGTAGCGGGACAGGGGCGCAAGAGACCCAGTACTTC
>NA|13|TRBV2|TRBJ2-3|NA
CASWDTVTDTQYF
TGTGCCAGCTGGGACACTGTCACAGATACGCAGTATTTT
>NA|16|TRBV6-6|TRBJ2-3|NA
CASSSHTGSAADTQYF
TGTGCCAGCAGTTCCCATACAGGGAGCGCGGCAGATACGCAGTATTTT
>TRBD1|15|TRBV2|TRBJ2-7|medium-sized
CASRLDRGLSYEQYF
TGTGCCAGCAGGCTGGACAGGGGGCTCTCCTACGAGCAGTACTTC
>NA|16|TRBV15|TRBJ2-7|NA
CATSRRGDTRFYEQYF
TGTGCCACCAGCAGACGCGGGGACACTAGATTCTACGAGCAGTACTTC
>NA|15|TRBV11-1|TRBJ2-6|NA
CASSLSQTGANVLTF
TGTGCCAGCAGCTTATCCCAGACGGGGGCCAACGTCCTGACTTTC
>NA|16|TRBV7-3|TRBJ2-1|NA
CASSLRGPGTYNEQFF
TGTGCCAGCAGCCTACGGGGGCCAGGCACCTACAATGAGCAGTTCTTC
>NA|13|TRBV5-8|TRBJ1-6|NA
CASSPRPQKTLHF
TGTGCCAGCAGCCCGCGACCACAGAAAACCCTCCACTTT
>NA|13|TRBV7-2|TRBJ2-6|NA
CASGSSGANVLTF
TGTGCCAGCGGTAGCTCTGGGGCCAACGTCCTGACTTTC
>TRBD1|18|TRBV11-1|TRBJ2-5|NA
CASSFRSLGGWAEETQYF
TGTGCCAGCAGCTTTCGTTCTTTAGGGGGCTGGGCCGAGGAGACCCAGTACTTC
>NA|13|TRBV27|TRBJ2-2|NA
CASSPGLSGELFF
TGTGCCAGCAGTCCGGGACTCTCCGGGGAGCTGTTTTTT
>NA|15|TRBV5-5|TRBJ1-2|NA
CASSSSVTGYYGYTF
TGTGCCAGCAGCTCCTCCGTCACAGGGTACTATGGATACACCTTC
>NA|19|TRBV30|TRBJ1-6|NA
CAWSPYGGRTASYNSPLHF
TGTGCCTGGAGTCCCTACGGGGGACGGACGGCCTCCTATAATTCACCCCTCCACTTT
>TRBD1|14|TRBV27|TRBJ2-7|NA
CASRAGTVSYEQYF
TGTGCCAGCAGAGCCGGGACAGTCTCCTACGAGCAGTACTTC
>NA|17|TRBV7-8|TRBJ2-7|NA
CASSLIRSAGLRVEQYF
TGTGCCAGCAGCTTAATTCGGTCGGCAGGCCTTAGGGTCGAGCAGTACTTC
>TRBD2|14|TRBV4-3|TRBJ2-7|NA
CASSPSTGGYEQYF
TGCGCCAGCAGCCCCTCGACGGGGGGGTACGAGCAGTACTTC
>NA|13|TRBV7-9|TRBJ2-7|NA
CASSLASRLEQYF
TGTGCCAGCAGCTTAGCGTCACGGCTCGAGCAGTACTTC
>NA|14|TRBV6-6|TRBJ1-3|NA
CASRWGFSGNTIYF
TGTGCCAGCCGGTGGGGTTTCTCTGGAAACACCATATATTTT
>NA|13|TRBV27|TRBJ2-5|NA
CASSRTGRETQYF
TGTGCCAGCAGTAGAACGGGGAGGGAGACCCAGTACTTC
>TRBD1|15|TRBV6-6|TRBJ2-1|NA
CASSDPAGGDNEQFF
TGTGCCAGCAGTGACCCCGCAGGGGGCGACAATGAGCAGTTCTTC
>TRBD1|15|TRBV27|TRBJ1-2|NA
CASSLGRGLSYGYTF
TGTGCCAGCAGTTTAGGCAGGGGGCTTAGCTATGGCTACACCTTC
>NA|14|TRBV5-1|TRBJ2-7|NA
CASSLMGLYYEQYF
TGCGCCAGCAGCTTGATGGGACTCTACTACGAGCAGTACTTC
>NA|16|TRBV7-9|TRBJ1-1|NA
CASSFAPRGTDTEAFF
TGTGCCAGCAGCTTTGCGCCGCGGGGAACGGACACTGAAGCTTTCTTT
>TRBD1|16|TRBV6-5|TRBJ1-2|NA
CASSYNYLGQGAGYTF
TGTGCCAGCAGTTATAATTACCTCGGACAGGGGGCAGGCTACACCTTC
>TRBD1|17|TRBV27|TRBJ2-3|NA
CASSLAGTGTTTDTQYF
TGTGCCAGCAGTTTGGCGGGGACAGGGACTACCACAGATACGCAGTATTTT
>NA|15|TRBV13|TRBJ1-2|NA
CASSLSGTHNYGYTF
TGTGCCAGCAGCTTAAGCGGCACCCATAACTATGGCTACACCTTC
>NA|13|TRBV19|TRBJ1-4|NA
CASSSREDEKLFF
TGTGCCAGTAGTTCTAGGGAAGATGAAAAACTGTTTTTT
>NA|16|TRBV5-1|TRBJ2-3|NA
CASSWGIGGFPDTQYF
TGCGCCAGCAGCTGGGGTATTGGGGGATTCCCAGATACGCAGTATTTT
>TRBD2|15|TRBV4-1|TRBJ2-5|NA
CASRQEAGLGETQYF
TGCGCCAGCAGACAGGAAGCGGGGCTAGGGGAGACCCAGTACTTC
>NA|13|TRBV7-2|TRBJ2-7|once
CASSLQQTYEQYF
TGTGCCAGCAGCTTACAACAGACCTACGAGCAGTACTTC
>TRBD2|15|TRBV28|TRBJ2-1|NA
CASSLLAGGGNEQFF
TGTGCCAGCAGTTTACTGGCGGGAGGTGGCAATGAGCAGTTCTTC